One T cell receptor beta chain is described in this entry. Germline V gene lookup returns CDR1 SGHRS and CDR2 YFSETQ. The V end was cut by 4 bases, the J end by 0 bases, with 23 bases between. This CDR3 has 18 amino acids. The data originate from a study of blood T cell repertoires in COVID-19. Across the study: Material from acute and convalescent COVID-19 was sourced from the United States, Italy and Spain. Nucleic acid was either cDNA or gDNA, and it came from T cells, B-cell-depleted T cells, or PBMCs.

Study processing details: Quantification of nucleated cells was approximated via reference gene primer amplification. Libraries were prepared by immunoSEQ multiplex PCR; TCRdb keeps only in-frame clonotypes and omits some of them. Clonal size and the V and J genes are those of that table, whereas D and trimming came from the DNA. This table has some 330,000 clones, roughly 90% appearing once. The receptor comes from a woman in her forties or fifties with active or convalescent COVID-19. The chain recombines TRBV5-1 with TRBJ2-7; a weak D match, TRBD2 (7 bases). Sample: peripheral blood. CDR3 nucleotide sequence: TGCGCCAGCAGCCCATACCTCTCGGGGGGCTCTAGCTCCTACGAGCAGTACTTC. It specifies CASSPYLSGGSSSYEQYF.